Following are 32 T cell receptor beta chains from one sample sequenced in a study of shared clonotypes between healthy human individuals (dated by TCRdb to about 2020). For the CD8 naive samples, CD45RO-negative cells were positively selected for CCR7, yielding a CD45RA+CCR7+ population from which TemRA cells were excluded. The library was produced with the immunoSEQ multiplex PCR assay. Sourced from immuneACCESS, this table was stored by TCRdb with only in-frame sequences that have V and J called. A share of the clones is absent; for the studies checked, an unresolved V gene accounts for under half, and the remainder has no known explanation. In all, the sample holds approximately 650,000 clones, and roughly 95% of those were seen once. Around 0.097% of the sample comes from the top ten. The sequenced sample consisted of naive CD8+ T cells sorted from blood. The cell subset or site label on this specimen signifies: CD45RA+CCR7+. The origin of the receptors is a woman in her 30s in good health.

The chain uses TRBV5-6 and TRBJ1-2; D is ambiguous. Trimming took 0 bases from V and 8 from J, leaving 8 bases between them. From germline, CDR1 is SGHDT and CDR2 YYEEEE. The CDR3 runs to 12 residues. In nucleotides, the CDR3 is TGTGCCAGCAGCTTGGGTCAAGGAGGCTACACCTTC. Its protein product is CASSLGQGGYTF.

V gene TRBV10-3 combines with J gene TRBJ2-7, with D possibly matching TRBD1 (6 bases). This CDR3 has 15 amino acids. Germline loops: CDR1 ENHRY, CDR2 SYGVKD. Trimming removed 6 bases from V and 3 bases from J, with 18 bases in between. The CDR3 is CAIRPEDSTGYEQYF. CDR3 nucleotide sequence: TGTGCCATCAGGCCGGAGGACAGTACCGGCTACGAGCAGTACTTC.

Regarding this clone: The same CDR3 is also encoded by other DNA sequences in this sample. The gene calls are TRBV5-4 and TRBJ2-7; D unclear. The germline V gene has CDR1 SGHNT and CDR2 YYREEE (reference sequence). The V gene lost 3 bases and the J gene lost 5 bases, with 6 bases spanning the gap. This CDR3 has 11 amino acids. The CDR3 coding sequence is TGTGCCAGCAGCTCAGACCACGAGCAGTACTTC. It encodes CASSSDHEQYF. The full variable domain, rest sourced from reference TRBV5-4 and TRBJ2-7, is ETGVTQSPTHLIKTRGQQVTLRCSSQSGHNTVSWYQQALGQGPQFIFQYYREEENGRGNFPPRFSGLQFPNYSSELNVNALELDDSALYLCASSSDHEQYFGPGTRLTVT.

V is TRBV6-5 and J is TRBJ2-1; 11 bases agree with TRBD2. Losses at the gene ends were 11 bases for V and 2 bases for J; bases not matched to a gene: 8. CDR1 and CDR2 (germline): MNHEY, SVGAGI. This CDR3 contains 15 residues. The CDR3 nucleotides read TGTGCCGCTCCTAGCGGGAGGTCCGCCTACAATGAGCAGTTCTTC. As protein: CAAPSGRSAYNEQFF.

The genes are TRBV19 and TRBJ1-1; possibly TRBD1 for D (5 bases). The V end lost 3 bases, the J end lost 4 bases, and 12 bases lay between the germline ends. Germline V gives CDR1 LNHDA, CDR2 SQIVND (reference sequence). This CDR3 contains 14 residues. The CDR3 loop reads CASSIRGVGTEAFF. CDR3 DNA sequence: TGTGCCAGTAGTATTCGGGGCGTCGGCACTGAAGCTTTCTTT.

The chain recombines TRBV5-6 with TRBJ1-1; 8 nucleotides match TRBD1. This CDR3 has 13 amino acids. Looked up from germline, CDR1 is SGHDT and CDR2 is YYEEEE. J gave up 10 bases and V 1 base, and 6 bases lay outside the gene matches. The chain's CDR3 is CASSLPGQAGAFF. The DNA for the CDR3 is TGTGCCAGCAGCTTGCCGGGACAGGCCGGAGCTTTCTTT. Combining the CDR3 with reference TRBV5-6 and TRBJ1-1 gives the whole variable domain DAGVTQSPTHLIKTRGQQVTLRCSPKSGHDTVSWYQQALGQGPQFIFQYYEEEERQRGNFPDRFSGHQFPNYSSELNVNALLLGDSALYLCASSLPGQAGAFFGQGTRLTVV.

The chain couples TRBV5-6 to TRBJ2-2; D not resolved. Germline V CDR1 and CDR2: SGHDT, YYEEEE. CDR3 size: 13 residues. V was cut by 4 bases and J by 6 bases, with 10 bases left in between. CDR3 in DNA: TGTGCCAGCAGCCTCGACACCCCCGGGGAGCTGTTTTTT. This codes for CASSLDTPGELFF.

The chain combines TRBV10-3 with TRBJ2-7, with TRBD1 matching over 8 bases. CDR1 is ENHRY and CDR2 is SYGVKD in the germline V gene. CDR3 size: 16 residues. Unmatched junction bases numbered 8, after V lost 1 base and J lost 3 bases. CDR3 sequence: CAISEFGTGPFYEQYF. CDR3 bases: TGTGCCATCAGTGAGTTCGGGACAGGTCCTTTCTACGAGCAGTACTTC.

The V and J genes are TRBV2 and TRBJ2-3, with TRBD1 as a possible D gene (7 bases). The germline gives CDR1 SNHLY, CDR2 FYNNEI. Trimming stripped 5 bases from V and 3 bases from J, with 24 bases between. The CDR3 sequence is 18 residues long. DNA of the CDR3: TGTGCCAGCAGTCCGACAGGGACTTTTGGACTGATAACAGATACGCAGTATTTT. Protein: CASSPTGTFGLITDTQYF.

The chain is built from TRBV2 and TRBJ2-1, with TRBD1 as a possible D gene (6 bases). Per germline, CDR1 SNHLY and CDR2 FYNNEI. Between the trimmed V and J ends, which lost 10 bases and 0 bases, there was a span of 13 bases. The CDR3 is 14 residues long. In nucleotides, the CDR3 is TGTGCCAAAGGACAGTCCGGCTCCTACAATGAGCAGTTCTTC. Its protein product is CAKGQSGSYNEQFF.

The genes are TRBV27 and TRBJ2-1; TRBD1 agrees at 7 bases. CDR1 is MNHEY and CDR2 is SMNVEV in the germline V gene (reference sequence). Unmatched junction bases numbered 5, after V lost 5 bases and J lost 1 base. This CDR3 contains 15 residues. Written as DNA, the CDR3 is TGTGCCAGCAGTATCGGGACAGCATCCTACAATGAGCAGTTCTTC. It yields the protein CASSIGTASYNEQFF.

J is TRBJ2-3 and V is TRBV2; D remains ambiguous. V lost 4 bases and J 1 base, leaving 9 bases between the germline ends. Germline V gene data show CDR1 as SNHLY and CDR2 as FYNNEI. There are 14 residues in the CDR3. The CDR3 region is CASSGLRGTDTQYF. The DNA for the CDR3 is TGTGCCAGCAGTGGCCTACGAGGCACAGATACGCAGTATTTT.

The gene calls are TRBV28 and TRBJ2-3, with D perhaps being TRBD1 or TRBD2 (5 bases each). The CDR3 is 15 residues long. Per germline, CDR1 MDHEN and CDR2 SYDVKM. Trimming took off 5 bases at V and 9 bases at J, with 21 bases between the two ends. The CDR3 reads CASSLRVYAGSTQYF. CDR3 coding DNA: TGTGCCAGCAGTCTCCGCGTCTACGCAGGGAGCACGCAGTATTTT. Full variable domain (remainder filled in from reference TRBV28 and TRBJ2-3): DVKVTQSSRYLVKRTGEKVFLECVQDMDHENMFWYRQDPGLGLRLIYFSYDVKMKEKGDIPEGYSVSREKKERFSLILESASTNQTSMYLCASSLRVYAGSTQYFGPGTRLTVL.

The chain joins TRBV4-1 to TRBJ2-3; 11 bases map to TRBD2. The V gene end was trimmed by 1 base and the J gene end by 0 bases; junction bases not matched to a gene: 0. The germline V gene encodes CDR1 MGHRA and CDR2 YSYEKL. The CDR3 loop spans 16 amino acids. DNA for the CDR3: TGCGCCAGCAGCCAAGGGACTAGCGGGAGCACAGATACGCAGTATTTT. It specifies CASSQGTSGSTDTQYF.

The chain is built from TRBV27 and TRBJ1-1; no reliable D call. Germline V lookup: CDR1 MNHEY, CDR2 SMNVEV (reference sequence). Trimming stripped 8 bases from V and 8 bases from J, with 6 bases between. The CDR3 is made up of 9 amino acids. As DNA, the CDR3 is TGTGCCAGCGGGCCCGAAGCTTTCTTT. Protein: CASGPEAFF.

This chain links TRBV29-1 with TRBJ2-1; TRBD2 aligns across 10 bases. J was trimmed by 0 bases and V by 0 bases; bases with no gene match: 5. The CDR3 consists of 17 residues. Germline V gene sequence: CDR1 SQVTM, CDR2 ANQGSEA. CDR3 DNA sequence: TGCAGCGTTGAAGAAGCACTAGCGGGGTTCTCCTACAATGAGCAGTTCTTC. This translates into CSVEEALAGFSYNEQFF.

This sequence joins TRBV2 and TRBJ2-5; unclear D gene. The last part of the DNA fits TRBJ2-7 better; the J call may be wrong. The germline gives CDR1 SNHLY, CDR2 FYNNEI. There are 15 residues in the CDR3. CDR3 sequence reads: CASSGEAFGSYEQYF. CDR3 sequence (DNA): TGTGCCAGCAGTGGCGAGGCTTTCGGGTCCTACGAGCAGTACTTC.

This clone was picked up one time. The CDR3 region is CASSWAGAGDTQYF. The CDR3 DNA sequence: TGTGCCAGCAGTTGGGCGGGAGCGGGAGATACGCAGTATTTT. This chain connects TRBV27 to TRBJ2-3; TRBD2 aligns across 7 bases. Germline-derived CDR1 and CDR2 are MNHEY and SMNVEV (reference sequence). V dropped 4 bases and J dropped 5; count of bases not matched to a gene: 6. There are 14 residues in the CDR3.

The rearrangement links TRBV9 to TRBJ1-6, with D perhaps matching TRBD1 (6 bases). The CDR3 has 15 residues. V dropped 0 bases and J dropped 8 bases, with 12 bases sitting between them. CDR1 and CDR2 from the germline V gene are SGDLS and YYNGEE. CDR3 protein: CASSVDGGGHSPLHF. DNA of the CDR3: TGTGCCAGCAGCGTAGATGGGGGGGGCCATTCACCCCTCCACTTT.

The J gene is TRBJ2-2, the V gene TRBV13; 9 bases fit TRBD1. The CDR3 has 16 residues. CDR1 and CDR2 from the germline V gene are PRHDT and FYEKMQ (reference sequence). V lost 4 bases, J lost 4 bases, and 7 bases stayed unmatched. The CDR3 loop is CASSYPTGGLTGELFF. CDR3 DNA: TGTGCCAGCAGCTACCCCACAGGGGGCCTCACCGGGGAGCTGTTTTTT.

The chain uses TRBV5-1 and TRBJ2-1, with 9 positions matching TRBD1. The junction had 6 bases not matched to a gene; V was cut back by 6 bases and J by 5 bases. The CDR3 consists of 14 residues. Per germline, CDR1 SGHRS and CDR2 YFSETQ. The CDR3 reads CASTNRDRDNEQFF. CDR3 in DNA: TGCGCCAGCACCAATAGGGACAGGGACAATGAGCAGTTCTTC.

This clone showed up just once. The V and J genes are TRBV5-8 and TRBJ2-7; tentatively, D is TRBD2 (5 bases). V shed 0 bases and J shed 3 bases, with 16 bases lying between them. The CDR3 is 16 amino acids. Germline V gene sequence: CDR1 SGHTS, CDR2 YDEGEE. CDR3 region: CASSLASRTGRYEQYF. CDR3 nucleotides: TGTGCCAGCAGCTTGGCTTCCAGGACTGGTCGCTACGAGCAGTACTTC.

Note on this clone: Other DNA sequences within the sample encode an identical CDR3. V and J are TRBV9 and TRBJ2-3; tentative D call: TRBD2 (6 bases). This CDR3 comprises 13 residues. Deletions cut 3 bases from V and 1 base from J, with 6 bases between. Germline values: CDR1 SGDLS, CDR2 YYNGEE. The CDR3 is CASSGGGTDTQYF. The CDR3 region has the DNA TGTGCCAGCAGCGGGGGGGGCACAGATACGCAGTATTTT.

This rearrangement joins TRBV7-8 to TRBJ2-7, with TRBD2 matching over 15 bases. The length of the CDR3 is 16 residues. The germline V gene encodes CDR1 SGHVS and CDR2 FQNEAQ. V was clipped by 3 bases and J by 3 bases; unmatched bases: 3. The CDR3 DNA reads as TGTGCCAGCAGCTTGGGACTAGCGGGAGGTAACTACGAGCAGTACTTC. Translation: CASSLGLAGGNYEQYF. Full variable domain (remainder filled in from reference TRBV7-8 and TRBJ2-7): GAGVSQSPRYKVAKRGQDVALRCDPISGHVSLFWYQQALGQGPEFLTYFQNEAQLDKSGLPSDRFFAERPEGSVSTLKIQRTQQEDSAVYLCASSLGLAGGNYEQYFGPGTRLTVT.

The chain employs TRBV19 and TRBJ2-7; possible D gene TRBD1, 5 bases. There are 14 residues in the CDR3. V gave up 2 bases and J gave up 2 bases, with 10 bases separating them. Germline V CDR1 and CDR2: LNHDA, SQIVND (reference sequence). CDR3 amino acids: CASSITGATYEQYF. CDR3 DNA sequence: TGTGCCAGTAGTATAACAGGAGCGACCTACGAGCAGTACTTC.

The V and J genes are TRBV6-1 and TRBJ2-1, with TRBD2 identical over 13 bases. The germline V gene has CDR1 MNHNS and CDR2 SASEGT. This CDR3 spans 18 amino acids. V gave up 6 bases and J gave up 6 bases; unmatched junction bases: 14. This CDR3 reads CASSELAGGPLAVNEQFF. CDR3 nucleotide sequence: TGTGCCAGCAGCGAACTAGCGGGAGGGCCGTTAGCGGTCAATGAGCAGTTCTTC.

The rearrangement uses TRBV12-5 and TRBJ2-2; 8 nucleotides align to TRBD1. This CDR3 contains 15 residues. J lost 7 bases, V lost 1 base, and 5 bases had no gene match. Germline-derived CDR1 and CDR2 are LGHNT and FRNRAP. CDR3 coding DNA: TGTGCTAGTGGTTTGGGGCAGGGGGCGGACGGGGAGCTGTTTTTT. Translated: CASGLGQGADGELFF.

The J gene is TRBJ1-2, the V gene TRBV6-1; D is ambiguous. The V end lost 0 bases, the J end lost 0 bases, and 8 bases lay between the germline ends. The CDR3 runs 15 residues. Germline CDR1 and CDR2: MNHNS and SASEGT. The CDR3 loop is CASSEATVANYGYTF. The CDR3 DNA reads TGTGCCAGCAGTGAAGCGACGGTAGCTAACTATGGCTACACCTTC.

This sequence joins TRBV19 and TRBJ1-5, with a possible D match to TRBD1 (6 bases). The germline CDR1 and CDR2 sequences are LNHDA and SQIVND (reference sequence). With 5 bases removed from V and 6 bases from J, the gap between germline ends came to 14 bases. This CDR3 has 14 amino acids. In DNA form, the CDR3 reads TGTGCCAGTAGTGAGTTACAGGGTATTCAGCCCCAGCATTTT. Amino acid sequence: CASSELQGIQPQHF.

V usage is TRBV1 and J usage is TRBJ2-3. TRBV1 is a recognized pseudogene. The CDR3 covers 15 residues. The DNA of the CDR3 is TGCACCGGACTCTCCGGGACCCTGGATGCAGATACGCAGTATTTT. It specifies CTGLSGTLDADTQYF.

This clone occurred once. The rearrangement links TRBV11-2 to TRBJ1-5; D is perhaps TRBD1 (6 bases). Looked up from germline, CDR1 is SGHAT and CDR2 is FQNNGV. This CDR3 spans 15 amino acids. V was clipped by 5 bases and J by 3 bases, with 14 bases between them. CDR3 in amino acids: CASSSDGQTNQPQHF. CDR3 nucleotide sequence: TGTGCCAGCAGCAGCGACGGACAGACCAATCAGCCCCAGCATTTT.

The chain has TRBV4-1 and TRBJ2-1; D uncertain. CDR3 length: 12 amino acids. The germline CDR1 and CDR2 sequences are MGHRA and YSYEKL. The germline V and J ends were trimmed by 1 base and 8 bases, with 6 bases remaining between them. The chain's CDR3 is CASSQVGDEQFF. Here the CDR3 DNA reads TGCGCCAGCAGCCAAGTCGGAGATGAGCAGTTCTTC.